In its sample, the clone carrying this TCR beta chain was seen a few times. No antigen is known for it. This sample was taken from a study of T cells in Graves' hyperthyroidism and ophthalmopathy. Findings of the study overall: Ophthalmopathy was distinguished from stable hyperthyroidism by 13 V-J signatures.

The TCR beta CDR3 regions underwent amplification using RNA transcripts as the source. The TCR CDR3 was amplified in a first-round RT-PCR using the HTBI primer set. TCRdb reanalysed the multiplex PCR reads using MiXCR and keeps one entry per CDR3 protein. Of some 720,000 distinct CDR3 sequences listed, about 15% are singletons. The authors took PBMCs from roughly 9.7 ml fresh peripheral blood. Germline V gene sequence: CDR1 SEHNR, CDR2 FQNEAQ (reference sequence). The CDR3 length is 18 residues. V dropped 5 bases and J dropped 6 bases, with 29 bases sitting between them. This receptor was identified in a man aged 18 to 30 with Graves' hyperthyroidism. The V and J genes are TRBV7-9 and TRBJ2-7; D may be TRBD1 (9 bases). Sequencing was done on a sample of blood. The CDR3 sequence is CASSPGQGRVAGFVEQYF. The CDR3 DNA is TGTGCCAGCAGCCCCGGACAGGGGAGGGTAGCGGGGTTCGTCGAGCAGTACTTC. Looking up the rest from reference TRBV7-9 and TRBJ2-7 gives the full variable domain: DTGVSQNPRHKITKRGQNVTFRCDPISEHNRLYWYRQTLGQGPEFLTYFQNEAQLEKSRLLSDRFSAERPKGSFSTLEIQRTEQGDSAMYLCASSPGQGRVAGFVEQYFGPGTRLTVT.